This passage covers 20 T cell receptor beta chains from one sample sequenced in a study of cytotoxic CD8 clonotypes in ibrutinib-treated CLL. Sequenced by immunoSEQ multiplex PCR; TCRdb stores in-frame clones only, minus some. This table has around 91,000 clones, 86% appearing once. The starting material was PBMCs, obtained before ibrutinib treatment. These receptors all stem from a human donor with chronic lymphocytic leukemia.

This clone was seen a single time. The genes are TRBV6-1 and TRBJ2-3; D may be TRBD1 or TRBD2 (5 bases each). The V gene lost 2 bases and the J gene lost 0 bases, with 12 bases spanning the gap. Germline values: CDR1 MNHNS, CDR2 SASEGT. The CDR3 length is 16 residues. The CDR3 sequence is CASSESWDASTDTQYF. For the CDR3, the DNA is TGTGCCAGCAGTGAATCCTGGGACGCTAGCACAGATACGCAGTATTTT.

CDR3 protein: CASSGDNQPQHF. CDR3 sequence (DNA): TGTGCCAGCAGTGGAGATAATCAGCCCCAGCATTTT. The rearrangement uses TRBV2 and TRBJ1-5; D is ambiguous. Germline CDR1 and CDR2: SNHLY and FYNNEI. The CDR3 runs 12 residues. Trimming took off 4 bases at V and 4 bases at J, with 5 bases between the two ends.

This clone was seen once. This CDR3 reads CASSREAGGVSYGNTIYF. The CDR3 DNA is TGCGCCAGCAGCAGAGAGGCAGGGGGAGTATCTTACGGAAACACCATATATTTT. The rearrangement joins TRBV5-1 to TRBJ1-3; 7 nucleotides align to TRBD1. The germline CDR1 and CDR2 sequences are SGHRS and YFSETQ. This CDR3 spans 18 amino acids. V gave up 4 bases and J gave up 4 bases; unmatched junction bases: 17.

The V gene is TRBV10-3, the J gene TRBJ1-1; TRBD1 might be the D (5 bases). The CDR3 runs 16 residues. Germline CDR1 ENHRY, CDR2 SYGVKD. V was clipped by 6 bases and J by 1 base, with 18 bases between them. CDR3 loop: CAIRGRLDDRNTEAFF. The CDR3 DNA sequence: TGTGCCATCAGGGGACGACTCGACGACAGGAACACTGAAGCTTTCTTT.

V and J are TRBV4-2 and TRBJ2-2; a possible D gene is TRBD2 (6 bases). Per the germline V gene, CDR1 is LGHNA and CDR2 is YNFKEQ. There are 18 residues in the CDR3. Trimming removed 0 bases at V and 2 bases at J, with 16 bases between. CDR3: CASSQDPSGAYNTGELFF. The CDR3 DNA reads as TGTGCCAGCAGCCAAGATCCCTCGGGAGCTTATAACACCGGGGAGCTGTTTTTT.

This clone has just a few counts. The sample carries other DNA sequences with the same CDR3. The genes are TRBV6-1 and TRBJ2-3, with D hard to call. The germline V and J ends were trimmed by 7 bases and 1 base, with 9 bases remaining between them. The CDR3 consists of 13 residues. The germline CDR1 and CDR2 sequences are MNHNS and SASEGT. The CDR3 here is CASNFQGTDTQYF. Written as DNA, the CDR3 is TGTGCCAGCAATTTTCAGGGCACAGATACGCAGTATTTT.

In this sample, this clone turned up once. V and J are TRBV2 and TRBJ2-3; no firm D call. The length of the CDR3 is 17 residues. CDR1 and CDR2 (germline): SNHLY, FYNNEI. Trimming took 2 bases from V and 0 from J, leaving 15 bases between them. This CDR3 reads CASSEQSWAPSTDTQYF. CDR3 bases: TGTGCCAGCAGTGAACAATCCTGGGCCCCTAGCACAGATACGCAGTATTTT. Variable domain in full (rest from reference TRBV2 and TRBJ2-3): EPEVTQTPSHQVTQMGQEVILRCVPISNHLYFYWYRQILGQKVEFLVSFYNNEISEKSEIFDDQFSVERPDGSNFTLKIRSTKLEDSAMYFCASSEQSWAPSTDTQYFGPGTRLTVL.

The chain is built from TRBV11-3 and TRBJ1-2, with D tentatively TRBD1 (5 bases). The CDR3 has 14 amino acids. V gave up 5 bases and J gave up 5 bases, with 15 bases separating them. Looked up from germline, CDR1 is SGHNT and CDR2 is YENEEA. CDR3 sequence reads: CASSPGTGTYGYTF. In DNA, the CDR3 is TGTGCCAGCAGCCCCGGGACCGGGACTTATGGCTACACCTTC.

The CDR3 is CASRLGGAGNQPQHF. The CDR3 nucleotides are TGTGCCAGCAGACTTGGGGGCGCGGGCAATCAGCCCCAGCATTTT. The chain links TRBV28 to TRBJ1-5; TRBD1 might be the D (6 bases). V lost 6 bases and J lost 2, with 14 bases in between. The CDR3 totals 15 residues. Germline lookup yields CDR1 MDHEN and CDR2 SYDVKM.

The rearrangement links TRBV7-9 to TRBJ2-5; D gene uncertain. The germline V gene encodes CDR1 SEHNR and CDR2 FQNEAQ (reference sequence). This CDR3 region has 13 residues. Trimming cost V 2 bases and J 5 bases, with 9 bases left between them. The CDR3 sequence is CASSLMSPETQYF. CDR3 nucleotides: TGTGCCAGCAGCTTAATGAGTCCGGAGACCCAGTACTTC.

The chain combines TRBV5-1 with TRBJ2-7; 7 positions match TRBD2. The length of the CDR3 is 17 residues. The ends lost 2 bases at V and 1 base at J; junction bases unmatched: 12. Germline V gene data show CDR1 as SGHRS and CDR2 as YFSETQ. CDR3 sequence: CASSFHLGSGISYEQYF. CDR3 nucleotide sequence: TGCGCCAGCAGCTTCCACTTAGGCAGCGGGATTTCCTACGAGCAGTACTTC. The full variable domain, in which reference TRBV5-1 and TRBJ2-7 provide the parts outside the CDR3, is KAGVTQTPRYLIKTRGQQVTLSCSPISGHRSVSWYQQTPGQGLQFLFEYFSETQRNKGNFPGRFSGRQFSNSRSEMNVSTLELGDSALYLCASSFHLGSGISYEQYFGPGTRLTVT.

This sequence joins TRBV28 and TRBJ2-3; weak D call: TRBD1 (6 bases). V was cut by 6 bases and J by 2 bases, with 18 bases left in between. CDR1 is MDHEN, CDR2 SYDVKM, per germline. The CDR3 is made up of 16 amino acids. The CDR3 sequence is CASSSLGGSATDTQYF. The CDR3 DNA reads TGTGCCAGCAGCTCCTTAGGGGGATCGGCCACAGATACGCAGTATTTT.

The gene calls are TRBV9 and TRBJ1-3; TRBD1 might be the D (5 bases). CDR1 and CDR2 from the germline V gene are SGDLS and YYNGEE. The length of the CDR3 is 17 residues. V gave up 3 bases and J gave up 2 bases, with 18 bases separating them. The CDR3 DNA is TGTGCCAGCAGCGGGGGGGTATTCCTAGGTGCTGGAAACACCATATATTTT. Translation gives CASSGGVFLGAGNTIYF.

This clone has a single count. DNA for the CDR3: TGTGCCAGCAGTTACTCCACGATCGGGGCGGGAGCATGTATGCGGGAGCTGTTTTTT. Its translation: CASSYSTIGAGACMRELFF. The chain joins TRBV6-7 to TRBJ2-2; 7 nucleotides agree with TRBD2. TRBV6-7 is sorted into the ORF group, with uncertain function. The V gene end was trimmed by 0 bases and the J gene end by 9 bases; junction bases not matched to a gene: 19. The CDR3 has 19 residues.

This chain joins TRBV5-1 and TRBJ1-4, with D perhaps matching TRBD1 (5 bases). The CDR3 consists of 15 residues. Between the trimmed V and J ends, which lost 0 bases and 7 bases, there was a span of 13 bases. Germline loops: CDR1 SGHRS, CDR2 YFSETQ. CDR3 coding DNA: TGCGCCAGCAGCTTGGTCGGGGACCCGGGTGAAAAACTGTTTTTT. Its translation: CASSLVGDPGEKLFF.

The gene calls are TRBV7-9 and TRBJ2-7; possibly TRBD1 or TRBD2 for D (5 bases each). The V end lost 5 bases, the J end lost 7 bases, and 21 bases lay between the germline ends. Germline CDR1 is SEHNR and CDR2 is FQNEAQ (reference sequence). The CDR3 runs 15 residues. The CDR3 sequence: CASSSLSGPVGEQYF. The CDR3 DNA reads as TGTGCCAGCAGCAGTCTATCGGGACCTGTGGGAGAGCAGTACTTC. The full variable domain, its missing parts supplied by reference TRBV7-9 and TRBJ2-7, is DTGVSQNPRHKITKRGQNVTFRCDPISEHNRLYWYRQTLGQGPEFLTYFQNEAQLEKSRLLSDRFSAERPKGSFSTLEIQRTEQGDSAMYLCASSSLSGPVGEQYFGPGTRLTVT.

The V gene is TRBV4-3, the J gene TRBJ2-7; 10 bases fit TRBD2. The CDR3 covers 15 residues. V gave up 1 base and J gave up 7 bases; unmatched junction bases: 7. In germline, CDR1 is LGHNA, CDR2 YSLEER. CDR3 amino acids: CASSQVLAGLGEQYF. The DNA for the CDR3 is TGCGCCAGCAGCCAAGTACTAGCGGGACTGGGGGAGCAGTACTTC.

The CDR3 sequence is CASRRGTGGEQFF. For the CDR3, the DNA is TGTGCCAGCAGACGCGGGACAGGGGGTGAGCAGTTCTTC. The chain employs TRBV5-6 and TRBJ2-1; TRBD1 aligns across 11 bases. Germline V CDR1 and CDR2: SGHDT, YYEEEE. With 5 bases clipped from V and 9 bases from J, the junction kept 4 bases outside the gene matches. CDR3 length: 13 amino acids. Full variable domain (remainder filled in from reference TRBV5-6 and TRBJ2-1): DAGVTQSPTHLIKTRGQQVTLRCSPKSGHDTVSWYQQALGQGPQFIFQYYEEEERQRGNFPDRFSGHQFPNYSSELNVNALLLGDSALYLCASRRGTGGEQFFGPGTRLTVL.

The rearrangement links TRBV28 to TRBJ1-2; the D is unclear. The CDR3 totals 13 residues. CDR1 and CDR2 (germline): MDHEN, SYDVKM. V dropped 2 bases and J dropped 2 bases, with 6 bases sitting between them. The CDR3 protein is CASSLARNYGYTF. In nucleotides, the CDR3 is TGTGCCAGCAGTTTAGCAAGGAACTATGGCTACACCTTC.

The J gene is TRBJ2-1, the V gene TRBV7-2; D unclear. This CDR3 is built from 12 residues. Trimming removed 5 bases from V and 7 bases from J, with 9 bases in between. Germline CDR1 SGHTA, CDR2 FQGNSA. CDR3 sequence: CASSPWMNEQFF. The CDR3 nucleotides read TGTGCCAGCAGCCCCTGGATGAATGAGCAGTTCTTC.